This TCR beta chain emerged from a study of blood T cell repertoires in COVID-19. The repertoire was sequenced with immunoSEQ multiplex PCR; TCRdb's copy has only in-frame clones and lacks some. The table lists around 250,000 clones, roughly 85% of them singletons. This CDR3 is built from 16 residues. Germline V gene lookup returns CDR1 MNHEY and CDR2 SVGEGT. V gave up 6 bases and J gave up 0 bases, with 12 bases separating them. This clone was counted a single time. The origin of this receptor is a man between 60 and 70 years old who had recovered from COVID-19. The rearrangement links TRBV6-2 or TRBV6-3 to TRBJ2-6, with a possible D match to TRBD2 (5 bases). The sequenced material came from peripheral blood. CDR3 protein: CASRPGLNSGANVLTF. As DNA, the CDR3 is TGTGCCAGCAGACCTGGACTGAACTCTGGGGCCAACGTCCTGACTTTC.